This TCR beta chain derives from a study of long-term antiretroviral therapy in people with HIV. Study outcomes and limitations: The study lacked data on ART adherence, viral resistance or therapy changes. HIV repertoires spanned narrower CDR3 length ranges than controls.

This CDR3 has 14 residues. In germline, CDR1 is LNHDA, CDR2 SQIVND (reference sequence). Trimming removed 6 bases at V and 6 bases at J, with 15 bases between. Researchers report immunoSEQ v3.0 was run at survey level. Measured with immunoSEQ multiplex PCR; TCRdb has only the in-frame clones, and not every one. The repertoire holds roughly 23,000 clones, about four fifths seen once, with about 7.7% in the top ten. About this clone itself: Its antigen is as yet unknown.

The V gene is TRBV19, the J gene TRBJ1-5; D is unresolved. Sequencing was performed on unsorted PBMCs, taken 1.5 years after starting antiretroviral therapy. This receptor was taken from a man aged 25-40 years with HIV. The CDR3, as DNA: TGTGCCAGTAGACTGGACCGACTGGGTCAGCCCCAGCATTTT. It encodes CASRLDRLGQPQHF.